This T cell receptor (beta chain) is drawn from a study of T cell repertoires in ileal Crohn's disease. Data came from immunoSEQ multiplex PCR; TCRdb stores just in-frame clones and leaves some out. The top ten clones hold roughly 3.5% of a sample with around 15,000 clones, just over 90% of them seen once. The CDR3 covers 16 residues. Trimming took 2 bases from V and 4 from J, leaving 18 bases between them. Germline lookup yields CDR1 MNHEY and CDR2 SVGAGI. This clone is a singleton in its sample. The sequenced material came from ileal tissue. The chain has TRBV6-5 and TRBJ2-7; tentative D call: TRBD2 (5 bases). The TCR originated in an adult with Crohn's disease. CDR3 region: CASSYPRGSGDYEQYF. In nucleotides, the CDR3 is TGTGCCAGCAGTTACCCCCGAGGGAGCGGAGATTACGAGCAGTACTTC.